Listed here are 13 T cell receptor beta chains from one sample, sequenced in a study of blood T cell repertoires in COVID-19. Sequencing used immunoSEQ multiplex PCR; TCRdb keeps in-frame clones, though not all of them. The sample includes 30,000 to 50,000 clones, approximately 80% of them seen just once. The sample was peripheral blood. The receptors originated from a man aged 50 to 60 with active or convalescent COVID-19.

The sample holds one count of this clone. The CDR3 protein is CASSLLDRTNEKLFF. CDR3 DNA sequence: TGTGCCAGCAGCTTATTGGACAGAACTAATGAAAAACTGTTTTTT. The rearrangement uses TRBV7-8 and TRBJ1-4; maybe TRBD1 (6 bases). The CDR3 is made up of 15 amino acids. Trimming removed 2 bases at V and 1 base at J, with 8 bases between. Germline-derived CDR1 and CDR2 are SGHVS and FQNEAQ.

This chain joins TRBV7-9 and TRBJ2-1, with D possibly TRBD1 on 6 matching bases. The V and J ends lost 6 bases and 7 bases respectively, with 19 bases between them. This CDR3 comprises 15 residues. Germline V CDR1 and CDR2: SEHNR, FQNEAQ (reference sequence). In nucleotides, the CDR3 is TGTGCCAGCAGTCGAGGGTCCTTAACAGGGAATGAGCAGTTCTTC. This encodes CASSRGSLTGNEQFF.

The chain links TRBV5-6 to TRBJ2-6; weak D call: TRBD1 (6 bases). CDR3 length: 15 residues. Trimming pared 4 bases from V and 2 bases from J, leaving 10 bases between. Germline values: CDR1 SGHDT, CDR2 YYEEEE. The CDR3 nucleotides read TGTGCCAGCAGCCTTACAGGGACTGGGGCCAACGTCCTGACTTTC. This sequence encodes CASSLTGTGANVLTF.

The genes are TRBV2 and TRBJ1-2, with a possible D match to TRBD1 (5 bases). Deletions cut 4 bases from V and 8 bases from J, with 14 bases between. The length of the CDR3 is 13 residues. Germline V gene data show CDR1 as SNHLY and CDR2 as FYNNEI. CDR3 amino acids: CASSVGGGGGYTF. The CDR3 DNA reads TGTGCCAGCAGTGTTGGCGGGGGGGGAGGCTACACCTTC. The whole variable domain, filled in from reference TRBV2 and TRBJ1-2, reads EPEVTQTPSHQVTQMGQEVILRCVPISNHLYFYWYRQILGQKVEFLVSFYNNEISEKSEIFDDQFSVERPDGSNFTLKIRSTKLEDSAMYFCASSVGGGGGYTFGSGTRLTVV.

This clone was picked up a small number of times. The rearrangement joins TRBV10-2 to TRBJ2-1; 9 positions match TRBD1. Germline V gene sequence: CDR1 WSHSY, CDR2 SAAADI. The CDR3 spans 14 residues. J was trimmed by 3 bases and V by 8 bases; bases with no gene match: 5. CDR3 residues: CASSGQGHYNEQFF. The CDR3 DNA is TGCGCCAGCTCGGGACAGGGTCACTACAATGAGCAGTTCTTC.

This chain connects TRBV7-6 to TRBJ2-1; possible D gene TRBD1, 5 bases. The CDR3 has 14 amino acids. Trimming left V 5 bases short and J 2 bases short, with 10 bases between. Germline V CDR1 and CDR2: SGHVS, FNYEAQ. The DNA of the CDR3 is TGTGCCAGCAGCCGTACCAGGGCCTACAATGAGCAGTTCTTC. It codes for CASSRTRAYNEQFF.

The sample holds one count of this clone. This rearrangement joins TRBV20-1 to TRBJ2-5; D call uncertain. Germline CDR1 is DFQATT and CDR2 is SNEGSKA (reference sequence). The CDR3 is made up of 11 amino acids. V dropped 6 bases and J dropped 5 bases, with 10 bases sitting between them. As DNA, the CDR3 is TGCAGTGCGACGCAGGTCGAGACCCAGTACTTC. The encoded protein is CSATQVETQYF.

The chain links TRBV27 to TRBJ2-2; 9 bases are shared with TRBD2. The V gene's germline CDR1 is MNHEY and CDR2 SMNVEV (reference sequence). V dropped 6 bases and J dropped 7; count of bases not matched to a gene: 9. CDR3 length equals 15 residues. The CDR3 DNA follows: TGTGCCAGCAGCCTCGCGGGGGGGCGGGGCGGGGAGCTGTTTTTT. Protein: CASSLAGGRGGELFF.

This clone occurred once. V gene TRBV9 combines with J gene TRBJ1-4, with D unclear. The CDR3 is made up of 13 amino acids. CDR1 is SGDLS, CDR2 YYNGEE, per germline. Trimming removed 0 bases at V and 8 bases at J, with 8 bases between. CDR3 DNA sequence: TGTGCCAGCAGCGTAGGGGCTTTCGAAAAACTGTTTTTT. It translates to CASSVGAFEKLFF.

This clone was counted a single time. Here the CDR3 reads CSASRSRALSGNTIYF. The CDR3 DNA reads TGCAGTGCTAGTCGCTCCAGGGCCCTATCTGGAAACACCATATATTTT. The chain couples TRBV20-1 to TRBJ1-3, with D maybe TRBD1 (5 bases). Per the germline V gene, CDR1 is DFQATT and CDR2 is SNEGSKA (reference sequence). This CDR3 has 16 residues. V lost 3 bases, J lost 1 base, and 16 bases lay in between.

The genes are TRBV18 and TRBJ1-5, with D possibly TRBD1 on 5 matching bases. The CDR3 length is 15 residues. V lost 4 bases to trimming and J lost 3 bases, with 13 bases between them. Germline CDR1 is KGHSH and CDR2 is LQKENI. DNA for the CDR3: TGTGCCAGCTCACAGGGCAGGGTTCTCAATCAGCCCCAGCATTTT. Its translation is CASSQGRVLNQPQHF.

The V gene is TRBV6-1, the J gene TRBJ1-1; TRBD1 matches at 9 bases. The V gene's germline CDR1 is MNHNS and CDR2 SASEGT. The CDR3 loop spans 16 amino acids. V shed 4 bases and J 5 bases; nucleotides not matched to a gene: 11. The DNA for the CDR3 is TGTGCCAGCAGTGGACAGGGGGGTTTATTCGGAACTGAAGCTTTCTTT. Translation gives CASSGQGGLFGTEAFF.

V and J are TRBV9 and TRBJ1-6; 8 bases agree with TRBD1. The CDR3 has 14 residues. V was pared by 4 bases and J by 6 bases, with 3 bases of the junction left unmatched. Germline assignment: CDR1 SGDLS and CDR2 YYNGEE. CDR3 sequence: CASSTQGANSPLHF. CDR3 sequence (DNA): TGTGCCAGCAGCACCCAGGGGGCTAATTCACCCCTCCACTTT.